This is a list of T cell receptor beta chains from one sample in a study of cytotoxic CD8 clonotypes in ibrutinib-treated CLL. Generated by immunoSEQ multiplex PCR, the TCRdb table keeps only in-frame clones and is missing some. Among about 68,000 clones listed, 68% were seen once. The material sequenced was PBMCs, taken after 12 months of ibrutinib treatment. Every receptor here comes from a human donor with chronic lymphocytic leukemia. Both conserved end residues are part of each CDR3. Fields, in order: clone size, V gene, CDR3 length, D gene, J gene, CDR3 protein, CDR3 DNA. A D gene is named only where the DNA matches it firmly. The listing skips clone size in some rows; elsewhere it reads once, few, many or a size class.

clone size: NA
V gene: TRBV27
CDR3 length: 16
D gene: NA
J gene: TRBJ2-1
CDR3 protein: CASSLRTGSSYNEQFF
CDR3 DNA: TGTGCCAGCAGTTTGCGGACTGGCAGCTCCTACAATGAGCAGTTCTTC

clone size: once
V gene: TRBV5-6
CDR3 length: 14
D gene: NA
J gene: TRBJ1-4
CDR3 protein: CASSQGMGDEKLFF
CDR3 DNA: TGTGCCAGCAGCCAGGGGATGGGGGATGAAAAACTGTTTTTT

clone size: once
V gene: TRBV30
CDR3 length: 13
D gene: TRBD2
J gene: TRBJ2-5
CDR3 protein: CAAGGDKHQTQYF
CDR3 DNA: TGTGCCGCGGGGGGAGACAAACACCAGACCCAGTACTTC

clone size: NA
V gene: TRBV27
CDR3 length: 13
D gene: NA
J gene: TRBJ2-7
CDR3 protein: CASSLRGGSEQYF
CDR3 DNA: TGTGCCAGCAGTTTGAGGGGGGGGAGCGAGCAGTACTTC

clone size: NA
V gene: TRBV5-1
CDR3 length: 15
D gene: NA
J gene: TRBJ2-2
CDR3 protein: CASSGTVGNTGELFF
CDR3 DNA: TGCGCCAGCAGCGGCACCGTTGGGAACACCGGGGAGCTGTTTTTT

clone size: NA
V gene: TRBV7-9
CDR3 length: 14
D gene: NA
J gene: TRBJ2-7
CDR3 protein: CASSSWDTSYEQYF
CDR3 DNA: TGTGCCAGCAGCTCATGGGACACCAGCTACGAGCAGTACTTC

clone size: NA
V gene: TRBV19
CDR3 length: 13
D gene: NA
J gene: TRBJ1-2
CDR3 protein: CATTGGGDYGYTF
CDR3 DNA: TGTGCCACCACAGGAGGTGGGGACTATGGCTACACCTTC

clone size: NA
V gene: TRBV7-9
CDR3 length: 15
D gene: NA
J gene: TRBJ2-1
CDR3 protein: CASSLQQGSYNEQFF
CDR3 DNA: TGTGCCAGCAGCTTACAACAGGGAAGTTACAATGAGCAGTTCTTC

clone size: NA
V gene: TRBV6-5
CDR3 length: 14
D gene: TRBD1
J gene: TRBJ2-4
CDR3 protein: CASSADRAQNIQYF
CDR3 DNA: TGTGCCAGCAGCGCCGACAGGGCCCAAAACATTCAGTACTTC

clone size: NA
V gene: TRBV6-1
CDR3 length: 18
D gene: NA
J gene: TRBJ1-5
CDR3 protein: CASSEHPTEGISNQPQHF
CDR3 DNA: TGTGCCAGCAGTGAACACCCCACCGAAGGTATTAGCAATCAGCCCCAGCATTTT

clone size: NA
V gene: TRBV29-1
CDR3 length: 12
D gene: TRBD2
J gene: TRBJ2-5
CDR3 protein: CSVSGEGETQYF
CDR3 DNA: TGCAGCGTTTCGGGGGAGGGTGAGACCCAGTACTTC

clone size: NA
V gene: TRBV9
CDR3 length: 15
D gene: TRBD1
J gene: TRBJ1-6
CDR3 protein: CASSVYRGQNSPLHF
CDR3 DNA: TGTGCCAGCAGCGTCTACAGGGGACAGAATTCACCCCTCCACTTT

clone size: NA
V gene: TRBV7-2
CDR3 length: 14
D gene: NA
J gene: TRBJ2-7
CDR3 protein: CASSLERQASEQYF
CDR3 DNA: TGTGCCAGCAGCTTAGAAAGACAGGCGTCTGAGCAGTACTTC

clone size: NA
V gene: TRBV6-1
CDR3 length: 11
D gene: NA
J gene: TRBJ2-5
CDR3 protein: CASSALETQYF
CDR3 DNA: TGTGCCAGCAGTGCTCTAGAGACCCAGTACTTC

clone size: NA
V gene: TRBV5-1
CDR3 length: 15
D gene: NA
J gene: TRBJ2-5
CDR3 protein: CASSLGLVGRETQYF
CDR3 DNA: TGCGCCAGCAGCTTGGGTCTCGTCGGGCGAGAGACCCAGTACTTC

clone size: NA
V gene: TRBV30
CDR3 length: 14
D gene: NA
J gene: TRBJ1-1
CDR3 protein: CAWSLGGSNTEAFF
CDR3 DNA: TGTGCCTGGAGTCTAGGGGGATCGAACACTGAAGCTTTCTTT

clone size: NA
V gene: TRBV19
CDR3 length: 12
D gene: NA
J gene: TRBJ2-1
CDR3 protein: CASSIRENEQFF
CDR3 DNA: TGTGCCAGTAGTATACGCGAAAATGAGCAGTTCTTC

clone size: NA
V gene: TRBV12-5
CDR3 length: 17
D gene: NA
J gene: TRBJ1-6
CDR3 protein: CASGLVLGQGANSPLHF
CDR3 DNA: TGTGCTAGTGGTTTGGTACTCGGGCAGGGTGCCAATTCACCCCTCCACTTT

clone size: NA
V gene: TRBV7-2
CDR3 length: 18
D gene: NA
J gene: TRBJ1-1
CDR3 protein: CASSLMKGAPRLNTEAFF
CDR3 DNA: TGTGCCAGCAGCTTAATGAAAGGGGCCCCGAGGCTGAACACTGAAGCTTTCTTT

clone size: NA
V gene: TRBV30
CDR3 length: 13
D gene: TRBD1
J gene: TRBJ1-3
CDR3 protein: CAWDRDSGNTIYF
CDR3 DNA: TGTGCCTGGGACAGGGACTCTGGAAACACCATATATTTT

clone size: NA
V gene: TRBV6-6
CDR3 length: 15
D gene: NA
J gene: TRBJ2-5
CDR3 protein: CASSYWRGPQETQYF
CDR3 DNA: TGTGCCAGCAGTTACTGGCGGGGGCCGCAAGAGACCCAGTACTTC

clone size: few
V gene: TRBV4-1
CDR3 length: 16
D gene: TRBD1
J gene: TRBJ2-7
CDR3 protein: CASSPRDSDLSYEQYF
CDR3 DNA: TGCGCCAGCAGCCCCCGGGACAGCGATCTCTCCTACGAGCAGTACTTC

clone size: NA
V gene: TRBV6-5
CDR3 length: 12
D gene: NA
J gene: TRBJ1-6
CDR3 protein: CASSLGTKNFHF
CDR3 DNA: TGTGCCAGCAGTCTCGGGACGAAAAACTTCCACTTT

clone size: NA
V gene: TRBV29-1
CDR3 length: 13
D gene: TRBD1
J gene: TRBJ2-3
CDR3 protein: CSGEGQGRDTQYF
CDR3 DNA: TGCAGCGGTGAAGGACAGGGGAGGGATACGCAGTATTTT

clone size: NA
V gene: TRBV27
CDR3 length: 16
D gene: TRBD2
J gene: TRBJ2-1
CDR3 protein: CASSLFSGGPYNEQFF
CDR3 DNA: TGTGCCAGCAGTTTATTTAGCGGGGGACCCTACAATGAGCAGTTCTTC

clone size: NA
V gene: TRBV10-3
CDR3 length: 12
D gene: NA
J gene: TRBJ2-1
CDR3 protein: CAISGQSFEQFF
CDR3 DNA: TGTGCCATCAGTGGACAGAGTTTTGAGCAGTTCTTC

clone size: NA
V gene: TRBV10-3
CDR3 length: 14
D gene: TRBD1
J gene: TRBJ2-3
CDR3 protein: CAIGTGVHPDTQYF
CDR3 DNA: TGTGCCATAGGGACAGGGGTTCATCCAGATACGCAGTATTTT

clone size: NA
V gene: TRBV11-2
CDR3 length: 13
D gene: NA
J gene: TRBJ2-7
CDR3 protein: CASSLARDYEQYF
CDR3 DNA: TGTGCCAGCAGCTTAGCACGGGACTACGAGCAGTACTTC

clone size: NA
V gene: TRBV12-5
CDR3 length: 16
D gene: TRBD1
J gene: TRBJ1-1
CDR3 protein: CASGLSPDRGDTEAFF
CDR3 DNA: TGTGCTAGTGGTTTATCCCCCGACAGGGGGGACACTGAAGCTTTCTTT

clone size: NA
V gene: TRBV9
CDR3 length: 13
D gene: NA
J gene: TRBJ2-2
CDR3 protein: CASSVTGTGELFF
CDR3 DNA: TGTGCCAGCAGCGTAACAGGGACCGGGGAGCTGTTTTTT

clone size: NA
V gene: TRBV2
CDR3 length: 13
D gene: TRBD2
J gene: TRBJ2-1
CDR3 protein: CASQAGVNNEQFF
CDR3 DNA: TGTGCCAGCCAAGCGGGGGTTAACAATGAGCAGTTCTTC

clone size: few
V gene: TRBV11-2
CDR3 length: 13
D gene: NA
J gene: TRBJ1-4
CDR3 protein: CASKRAGDEKLFF
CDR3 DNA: TGTGCCAGCAAGAGGGCCGGGGATGAAAAACTGTTTTTT

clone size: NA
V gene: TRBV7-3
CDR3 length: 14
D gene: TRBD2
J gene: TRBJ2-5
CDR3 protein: CASSLGTSAETQYF
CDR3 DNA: TGTGCCAGCAGCTTAGGGACTAGCGCGGAGACCCAGTACTTC

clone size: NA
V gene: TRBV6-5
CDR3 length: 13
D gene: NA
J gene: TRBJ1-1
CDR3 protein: CASSFGVGTEAFF
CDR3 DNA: TGTGCCAGCAGTTTTGGGGTCGGCACTGAAGCTTTCTTT

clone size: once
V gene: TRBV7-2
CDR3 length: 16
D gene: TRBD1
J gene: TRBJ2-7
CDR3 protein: CASSFEGGAAGYEQYF
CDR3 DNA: TGTGCCAGCTCCTTCGAAGGGGGCGCCGCTGGCTACGAGCAGTACTTC

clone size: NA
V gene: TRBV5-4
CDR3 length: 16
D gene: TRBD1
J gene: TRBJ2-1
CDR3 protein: CASSARPDRADNEQFF
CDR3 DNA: TGTGCCAGCAGCGCCAGACCGGACAGGGCCGACAATGAGCAGTTCTTC

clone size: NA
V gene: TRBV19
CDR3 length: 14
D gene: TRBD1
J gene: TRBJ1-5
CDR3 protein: CASSGLDRVQPQHF
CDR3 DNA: TGTGCCAGTAGTGGCCTTGACAGGGTCCAGCCCCAGCATTTT

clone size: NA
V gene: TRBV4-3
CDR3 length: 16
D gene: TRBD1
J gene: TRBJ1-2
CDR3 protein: CASSQGLTDRSYGYTF
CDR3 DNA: TGCGCCAGCAGCCAAGGGTTGACGGACAGGAGCTATGGCTACACCTTC

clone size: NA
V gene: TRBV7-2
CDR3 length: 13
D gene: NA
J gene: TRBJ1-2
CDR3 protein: CASSLQSNYGYTF
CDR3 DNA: TGTGCCAGCAGCTTGCAATCAAACTATGGCTACACCTTC

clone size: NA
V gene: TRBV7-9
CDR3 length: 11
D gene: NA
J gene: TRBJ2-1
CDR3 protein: CASSYDREQFF
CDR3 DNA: TGTGCCAGCAGCTATGACCGTGAGCAGTTCTTC

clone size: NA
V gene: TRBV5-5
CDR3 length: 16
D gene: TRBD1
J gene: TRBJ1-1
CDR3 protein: CASSLLNRGGNTEAFF
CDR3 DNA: TGTGCCAGCAGCTTACTAAACAGGGGAGGAAACACTGAAGCTTTCTTT

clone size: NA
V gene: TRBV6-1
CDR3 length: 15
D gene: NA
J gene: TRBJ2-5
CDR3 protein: CASTPRGTLKETQYF
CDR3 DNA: TGTGCCAGCACACCGCGAGGGACGCTTAAGGAGACCCAGTACTTC

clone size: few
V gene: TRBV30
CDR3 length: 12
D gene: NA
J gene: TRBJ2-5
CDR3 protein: CAWRPRLETQYF
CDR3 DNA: TGTGCCTGGAGACCAAGACTGGAGACCCAGTACTTC

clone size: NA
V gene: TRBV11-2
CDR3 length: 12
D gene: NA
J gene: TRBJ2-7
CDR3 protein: CASSLRYYEQYF
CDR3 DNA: TGTGCCAGCAGCTTACGATACTACGAGCAGTACTTC

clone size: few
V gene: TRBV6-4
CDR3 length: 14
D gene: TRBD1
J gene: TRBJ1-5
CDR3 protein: CASSRTGGGQPQHF
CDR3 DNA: TGTGCCAGCAGCAGGACAGGGGGCGGTCAGCCCCAGCATTTT

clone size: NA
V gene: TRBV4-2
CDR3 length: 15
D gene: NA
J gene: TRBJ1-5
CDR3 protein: CASSQERQSNQPQHF
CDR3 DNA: TGTGCCAGCAGCCAAGAGAGACAGAGCAATCAGCCCCAGCATTTT

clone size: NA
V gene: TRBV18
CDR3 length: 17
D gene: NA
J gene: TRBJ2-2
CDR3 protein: CASSPARGAKNTGELFF
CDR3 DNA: TGTGCCAGCTCACCAGCCCGGGGTGCGAAGAACACCGGGGAGCTGTTTTTT

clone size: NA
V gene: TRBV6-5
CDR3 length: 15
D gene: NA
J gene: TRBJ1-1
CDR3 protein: CASNPRQYMNTEAFF
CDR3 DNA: TGTGCCAGCAACCCCCGACAGTACATGAACACTGAAGCTTTCTTT

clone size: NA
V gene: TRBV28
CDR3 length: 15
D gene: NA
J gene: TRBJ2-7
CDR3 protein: CASSIATGTSYEQYF
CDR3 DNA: TGTGCCAGCAGTATAGCCACAGGGACCTCCTACGAGCAGTACTTC

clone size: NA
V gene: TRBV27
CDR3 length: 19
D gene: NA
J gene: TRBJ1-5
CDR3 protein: CASIAGDGRQGVGNQPQHF
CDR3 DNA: TGTGCCAGCATTGCGGGCGATGGTAGGCAGGGCGTCGGCAATCAGCCCCAGCATTTT

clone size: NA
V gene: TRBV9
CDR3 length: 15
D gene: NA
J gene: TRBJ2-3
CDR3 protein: CASTGTRGEGDTQYF
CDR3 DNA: TGTGCCAGCACGGGGACCAGGGGCGAGGGAGATACGCAGTATTTT

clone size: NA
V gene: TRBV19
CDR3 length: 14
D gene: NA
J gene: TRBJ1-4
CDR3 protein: CATRRGDYKEKLFF
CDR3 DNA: TGTGCCACCCGGCGGGGGGATTATAAGGAAAAACTGTTTTTT

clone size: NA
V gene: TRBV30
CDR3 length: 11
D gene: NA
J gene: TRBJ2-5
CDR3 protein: CAWRQQETQYF
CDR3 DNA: TGTGCCTGGAGACAACAAGAGACCCAGTACTTC

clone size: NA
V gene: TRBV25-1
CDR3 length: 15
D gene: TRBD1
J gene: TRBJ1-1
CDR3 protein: CASSDYRGQGTEAFF
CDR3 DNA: TGTGCCAGCAGTGATTACAGGGGGCAGGGTACTGAAGCTTTCTTT

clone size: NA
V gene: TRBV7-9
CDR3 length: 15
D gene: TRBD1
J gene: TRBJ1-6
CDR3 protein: CASSPGQGHNSPLHF
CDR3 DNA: TGTGCCAGCAGCCCGGGACAGGGACATAATTCACCCCTCCACTTT

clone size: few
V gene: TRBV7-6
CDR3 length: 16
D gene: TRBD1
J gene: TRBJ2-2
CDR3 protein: CASTQPGQGGAGELFF
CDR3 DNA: TGTGCCAGCACCCAACCGGGACAGGGGGGCGCCGGGGAGCTGTTTTTT

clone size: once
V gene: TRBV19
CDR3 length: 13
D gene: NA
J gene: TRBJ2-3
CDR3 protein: CASSIGGRDTQYF
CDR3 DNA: TGTGCCAGTAGTATTGGGGGGAGAGATACGCAGTATTTT